This T cell receptor beta chain derives from a study of a mutant IDH1 vaccine in newly diagnosed glioma. About the research overall: Treated patients comprised about 62% males and about 40% females, mean age around 40 years.

Germline assignment: CDR1 LNHDA and CDR2 SQIVND (reference sequence). V was trimmed by 5 bases and J by 0 bases, leaving 7 bases between them. The CDR3 extends over 14 amino acids. Measured with immunoSEQ multiplex PCR; TCRdb has only the in-frame clones, and not every one. The table lists roughly 70,000 clones, just over 85% of them singletons. This clone appeared a single time. Time point given: baseline, week 1 (first vaccination visit). As for treatment: pre-vaccination baseline after standard-of-care therapy. This TCR derives from a man aged 30-40 years with glioma. The chain is built from TRBV19 and TRBJ1-4; D is uncertain. Specimen: PBMCs, collected from a glioma patient treated with radiotherapy, temozolomide or both. The CDR3 here is CASSEQATNEKLFF. CDR3 nucleotides: TGTGCCAGTAGTGAACAAGCAACTAATGAAAAACTGTTTTTT.